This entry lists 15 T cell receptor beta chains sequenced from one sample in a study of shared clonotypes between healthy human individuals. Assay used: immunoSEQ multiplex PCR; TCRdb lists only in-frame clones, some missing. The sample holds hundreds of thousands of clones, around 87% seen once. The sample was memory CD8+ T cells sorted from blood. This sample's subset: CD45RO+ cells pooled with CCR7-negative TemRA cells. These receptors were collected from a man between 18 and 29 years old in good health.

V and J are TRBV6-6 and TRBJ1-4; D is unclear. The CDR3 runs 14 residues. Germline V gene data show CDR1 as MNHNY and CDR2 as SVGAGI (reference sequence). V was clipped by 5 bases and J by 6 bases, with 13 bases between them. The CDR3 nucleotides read TGTGCCAGCAGTCACGAGGCGGCGTATGAAAAACTGTTTTTT. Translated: CASSHEAAYEKLFF.

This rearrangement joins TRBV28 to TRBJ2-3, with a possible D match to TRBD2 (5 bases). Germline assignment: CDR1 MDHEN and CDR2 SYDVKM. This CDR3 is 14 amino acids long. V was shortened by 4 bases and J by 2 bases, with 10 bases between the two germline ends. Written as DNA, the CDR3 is TGTGCCAGCAGTTGGGCCGGGAACACAGATACGCAGTATTTT. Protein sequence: CASSWAGNTDTQYF.

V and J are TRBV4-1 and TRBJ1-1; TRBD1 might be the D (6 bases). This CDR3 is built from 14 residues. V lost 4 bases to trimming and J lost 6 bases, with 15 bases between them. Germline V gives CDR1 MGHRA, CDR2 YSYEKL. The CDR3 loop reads CASSPFGGFPEAFF. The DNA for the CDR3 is TGCGCCAGCAGCCCTTTCGGGGGCTTCCCTGAAGCTTTCTTT.

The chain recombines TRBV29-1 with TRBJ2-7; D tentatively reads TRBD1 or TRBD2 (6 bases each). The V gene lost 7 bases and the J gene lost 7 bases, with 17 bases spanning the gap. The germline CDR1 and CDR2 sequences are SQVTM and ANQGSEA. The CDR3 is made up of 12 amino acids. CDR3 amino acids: CSATGGLGEQYF. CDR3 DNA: TGCAGCGCCACCGGGGGCTTAGGGGAGCAGTACTTC.

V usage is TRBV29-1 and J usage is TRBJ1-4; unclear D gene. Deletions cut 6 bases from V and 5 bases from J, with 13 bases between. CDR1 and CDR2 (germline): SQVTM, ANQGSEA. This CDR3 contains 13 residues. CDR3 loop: CSVTLKQNEKLFF. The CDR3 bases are TGCAGCGTGACACTTAAGCAAAATGAAAAACTGTTTTTT.

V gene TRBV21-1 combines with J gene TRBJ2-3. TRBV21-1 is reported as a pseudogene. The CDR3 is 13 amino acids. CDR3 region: CASKEISTDTQYF. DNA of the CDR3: TGTGCCAGCAAAGAAATTAGCACAGATACGCAGTATTTT.

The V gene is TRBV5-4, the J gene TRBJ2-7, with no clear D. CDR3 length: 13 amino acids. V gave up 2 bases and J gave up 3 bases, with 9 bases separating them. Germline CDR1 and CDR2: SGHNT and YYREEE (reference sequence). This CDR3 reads CASSFNPGYEQYF. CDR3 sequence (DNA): TGTGCCAGCAGCTTTAACCCGGGCTACGAGCAGTACTTC.

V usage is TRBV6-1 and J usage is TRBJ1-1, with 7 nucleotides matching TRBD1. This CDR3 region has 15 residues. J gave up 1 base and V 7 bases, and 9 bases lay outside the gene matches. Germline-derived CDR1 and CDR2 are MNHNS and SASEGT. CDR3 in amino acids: CASTIRTGPNTEAFF. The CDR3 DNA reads TGTGCCAGCACAATAAGGACAGGACCGAACACTGAAGCTTTCTTT.

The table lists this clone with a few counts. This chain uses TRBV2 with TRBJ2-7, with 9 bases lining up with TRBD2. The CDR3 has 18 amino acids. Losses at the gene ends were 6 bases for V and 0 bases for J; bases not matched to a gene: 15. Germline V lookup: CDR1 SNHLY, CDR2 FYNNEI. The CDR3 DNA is TGTGCCAGCAGCCGACCCAGTGTAGCGGGGGAACTCTCCTACGAGCAGTACTTC. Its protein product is CASSRPSVAGELSYEQYF.

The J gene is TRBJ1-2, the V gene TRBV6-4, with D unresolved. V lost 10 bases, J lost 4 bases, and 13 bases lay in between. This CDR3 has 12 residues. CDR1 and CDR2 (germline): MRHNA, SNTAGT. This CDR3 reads CAISGLSYGYTF. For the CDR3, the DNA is TGTGCCATCTCAGGACTAAGCTATGGCTACACCTTC.

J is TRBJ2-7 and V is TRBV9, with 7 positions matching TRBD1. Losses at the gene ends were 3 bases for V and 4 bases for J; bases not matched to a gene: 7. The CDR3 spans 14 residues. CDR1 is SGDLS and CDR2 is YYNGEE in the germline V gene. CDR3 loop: CASSGQGLEYEQYF. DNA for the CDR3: TGTGCCAGCAGCGGACAGGGTTTAGAGTACGAGCAGTACTTC.

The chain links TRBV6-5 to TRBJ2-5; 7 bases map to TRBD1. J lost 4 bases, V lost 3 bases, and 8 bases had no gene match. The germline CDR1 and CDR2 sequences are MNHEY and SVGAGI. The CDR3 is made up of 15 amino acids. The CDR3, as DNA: TGTGCCAGCAGTTATTTTCAACAGGGGTCAGAGACCCAGTACTTC. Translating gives CASSYFQQGSETQYF.

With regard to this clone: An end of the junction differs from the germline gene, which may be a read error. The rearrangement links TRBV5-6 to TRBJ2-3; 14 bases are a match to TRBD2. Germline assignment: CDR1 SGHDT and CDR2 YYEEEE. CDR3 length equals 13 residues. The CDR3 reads CASSDGTSGRGGF. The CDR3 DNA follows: TGTGCCAGCAGCGACGGGACTAGCGGGAGAGGTGGGTTT.

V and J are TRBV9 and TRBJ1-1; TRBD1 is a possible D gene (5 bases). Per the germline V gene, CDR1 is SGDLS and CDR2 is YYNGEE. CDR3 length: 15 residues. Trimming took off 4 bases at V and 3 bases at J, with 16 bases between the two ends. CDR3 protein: CASSPLQGTHTEAFF. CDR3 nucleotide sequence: TGTGCCAGCAGCCCTCTCCAGGGCACCCACACTGAAGCTTTCTTT.

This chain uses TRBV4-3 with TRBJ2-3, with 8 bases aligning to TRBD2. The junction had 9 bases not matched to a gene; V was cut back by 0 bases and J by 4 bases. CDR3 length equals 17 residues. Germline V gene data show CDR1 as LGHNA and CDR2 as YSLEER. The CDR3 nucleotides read TGCGCCAGCAGCCAAGATCTGAGCGGGAGAGGGGCAGATACGCAGTATTTT. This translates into CASSQDLSGRGADTQYF.